This entry describes one T cell receptor (beta chain). This entry belongs to a study of patients and donors after allogeneic stem cell transplantation. After removal of 6 bases from V and 3 bases from J, the junction contained 9 bases not matched to a gene. Per the germline V gene, CDR1 is ENHRY and CDR2 is SYGVKD. The CDR3 is 15 amino acids. TCRdb re-called the RT-PCR reads with MiXCR, one entry per CDR3 protein. Of about 150,000 distinct CDR3 sequences listed, about 40% are singletons. The sequencing input was blood, either unsorted or a sorted T cell fraction (not recorded which). V is TRBV10-3 and J is TRBJ1-2; the match to TRBD1 covers 8 bases. The sequence came from a human donor who was either an allogeneic HSCT recipient or a stem cell or donor lymphocyte infusion donor (not recorded which). It is not recorded whose cells these are; they may come from a transplant donor. This CDR3 is CAISRGGQGDYGYTF. DNA of the CDR3: TGTGCCATCAGCCGCGGAGGACAGGGAGACTATGGCTACACCTTC.